The 32 T cell receptor beta chains in this list originate from one sample, sequenced in a study of early T cells in non-severe SARS-CoV-2 infection. TCRdb fed the 5' RACE reads into MiXCR, producing one record per CDR3 protein. The table lists tens of thousands of distinct CDR3 sequences, roughly 7.3% of them singletons. The sequencing sample was made of whole blood. The origin of the receptors is an adult who was a healthcare worker with PCR-confirmed SARS-CoV-2 infection or an uninfected control (not recorded which).

The CDR3 DNA follows: TGTGCCAGCAGTCCGGGGGGGGGCACAGATACGCAGTATTTT. Its translation is CASSPGGGTDTQYF. The chain recombines TRBV28 with TRBJ2-3; 8 bases agree with TRBD2. Trimming removed 5 bases from V and 1 base from J; junction bases left unmatched: 2. The CDR3 is made up of 14 amino acids. Germline CDR1 MDHEN, CDR2 SYDVKM.

This clonotype was recorded at least ten times. V and J are TRBV5-4 and TRBJ2-2; D is unresolved. Trimming took off 4 bases at V and 6 bases at J, with 4 bases between the two ends. Per germline, CDR1 SGHNT and CDR2 YYREEE (reference sequence). The CDR3 spans 11 residues. CDR3 nucleotides: TGTGCCAGCAGCGGGGCCGGGGAGCTGTTTTTT. Residues: CASSGAGELFF.

The chain is built from TRBV20-1 and TRBJ2-1, with 11 bases fitting TRBD2. Germline CDR1 reads DFQATT; CDR2 reads SNEGSKA (reference sequence). Trimming removed 5 bases from V and 5 bases from J; junction bases left unmatched: 11. The CDR3 totals 16 residues. CDR3 protein: CSAPNPSSGGHNEQFF. Here the CDR3 DNA reads TGCAGTGCTCCAAACCCTTCTAGCGGGGGGCACAATGAGCAGTTCTTC.

This clonotype was found a few times. This chain joins TRBV24-1 and TRBJ1-5; 8 bases align to TRBD1. After removal of 4 bases from V and 4 bases from J, the junction contained 2 bases not matched to a gene. In germline, CDR1 is KGHDR, CDR2 SFDVKD. The CDR3 is 14 amino acids. CDR3 in DNA: TGTGCCACCAGTGACTGGACAGGGAATCAGCCCCAGCATTTT. Protein product: CATSDWTGNQPQHF.

The table lists this clonotype with many counts. This chain uses TRBV10-3 with TRBJ2-7; 7 bases fit TRBD1. The CDR3 is 13 amino acids. The germline CDR1 and CDR2 sequences are ENHRY and SYGVKD. V lost 6 bases to trimming and J lost 2 bases; unmatched junction nucleotides: 4. DNA for the CDR3: TGTGCCATCAGGACGACAGGGACCTACGAGCAGTACTTC. Protein product: CAIRTTGTYEQYF.

The chain couples TRBV18 to TRBJ1-1, with D possibly being TRBD1 (6 bases). Germline CDR1 reads KGHSH; CDR2 reads LQKENI. The V end was cut by 6 bases, the J end by 4 bases, with 12 bases between. The CDR3 has 13 amino acids. The CDR3 is CASSQAQGTEAFF. The DNA for the CDR3 is TGTGCCAGCTCGCAGGCACAGGGCACTGAAGCTTTCTTT. Based on the CDR3 plus reference TRBV18 and TRBJ1-1, the full variable domain is NAGVMQNPRHLVRRRGQEARLRCSPMKGHSHVYWYRQLPEEGLKFMVYLQKENIIDESGMPKERFSAEFPKEGPSILRIQQVVRGDSAAYFCASSQAQGTEAFFGQGTRLTVV.

This chain links TRBV24-1 with TRBJ2-7, with 8 bases lining up with TRBD1. The V segment lost 1 base and the J segment 6 bases; nucleotides outside the gene matches: 7. The CDR3 consists of 15 residues. In germline, CDR1 is KGHDR, CDR2 SFDVKD. The CDR3 DNA reads TGTGCCACCAGTGATTTTCGGACAGGGAAAATCGAGCAGTACTTC. It is translated as CATSDFRTGKIEQYF.

This clonotype was counted ten times or more. This chain connects TRBV13 to TRBJ1-6, with 8 bases fitting TRBD1. The V gene end was trimmed by 5 bases and the J gene end by 4 bases; junction bases not matched to a gene: 10. The CDR3 is made up of 17 amino acids. Per germline, CDR1 PRHDT and CDR2 FYEKMQ (reference sequence). The CDR3, as DNA: TGTGCCAGCAGCAGAATAGGACAGGGAACATATAATTCACCCCTCCACTTT. It yields the protein CASSRIGQGTYNSPLHF. Full variable domain (rest looked up from reference TRBV13 and TRBJ1-6): AAGVIQSPRHLIKEKRETATLKCYPIPRHDTVYWYQQGPGQDPQFLISFYEKMQSDKGSIPDRFSAQQFSDYHSELNMSSLELGDSALYFCASSRIGQGTYNSPLHFGNGTRLTVT.

This clonotype has a handful of counts. This chain links TRBV10-3 with TRBJ2-7; D uncertain. Germline V lookup: CDR1 ENHRY, CDR2 SYGVKD. The ends were cut back, 4 bases at V and 0 bases at J, with 16 bases in the middle. This CDR3 has 16 amino acids. The CDR3 DNA reads TGTGCCATCAGTGGTCCGGACCAAGGAAGCTCCTACGAGCAGTACTTC. Its protein is CAISGPDQGSSYEQYF.

The rearrangement joins TRBV30 to TRBJ2-7; D is unresolved. V was clipped by 3 bases and J by 4 bases, with 13 bases between them. Looked up from germline, CDR1 is GTSNPN and CDR2 is SVGIG (reference sequence). The CDR3 covers 13 residues. The CDR3 sequence: CAWSQYVTYEQYF. CDR3 nucleotide sequence: TGTGCCTGGAGCCAATACGTCACTTACGAGCAGTACTTC.

This clonotype was counted ten times or more. V usage is TRBV6-1 and J usage is TRBJ1-2; 10 bases map to TRBD1. V was clipped by 6 bases and J by 7 bases; unmatched bases: 8. This CDR3 is 14 amino acids long. Germline CDR1 and CDR2: MNHNS and SASEGT. The CDR3 nucleotides read TGTGCCAGCAGCGTGGACAGGGGGGTTCTTGGCTACACCTTC. Encoded protein: CASSVDRGVLGYTF.

This chain connects TRBV7-9 to TRBJ2-2, with 9 bases matching TRBD1. The CDR3 runs 15 residues. The V segment lost 6 bases and the J segment 6 bases; nucleotides outside the gene matches: 8. The germline V gene encodes CDR1 SEHNR and CDR2 FQNEAQ (reference sequence). CDR3 DNA sequence: TGTGCCAGCAGGTGGTCGGACAGGGGTCCCGGGGAGCTGTTTTTT. This gives the protein CASRWSDRGPGELFF.

There are many counts of this clonotype. This sequence joins TRBV28 and TRBJ1-1; 9 nucleotides line up with TRBD1. The CDR3 sequence is 14 residues long. Germline assignment: CDR1 MDHEN and CDR2 SYDVKM. V dropped 9 bases and J dropped 7; count of bases not matched to a gene: 12. CDR3 in amino acids: CASWGQGATFEAFF. Here the CDR3 DNA reads TGTGCCAGTTGGGGACAGGGTGCTACCTTTGAAGCTTTCTTT. Based on the CDR3 plus reference TRBV28 and TRBJ1-1, the full variable domain is DVKVTQSSRYLVKRTGEKVFLECVQDMDHENMFWYRQDPGLGLRLIYFSYDVKMKEKGDIPEGYSVSREKKERFSLILESASTNQTSMYLCASWGQGATFEAFFGQGTRLTVV.

This clonotype was recorded at least ten times. DNA for the CDR3: TGTGCCAGCAGCTTAGCGTTTCGACTCACGCCCAGGAACACCATATATTTT. Translating it yields CASSLAFRLTPRNTIYF. The V call is TRBV7-9, the J call TRBJ1-3; D gene uncertain. Germline CDR1 reads SEHNR; CDR2 reads FQNEAQ (reference sequence). CDR3 length: 17 residues. Trimming shortened V by 0 bases and J by 7 bases, and 19 bases separated the two germline ends.

This clonotype was found a few times. The chain is built from TRBV7-9 and TRBJ2-5; 9 nucleotides align to TRBD2. The CDR3 consists of 15 residues. Germline CDR1 and CDR2: SEHNR and FQNEAQ (reference sequence). With 4 bases clipped from V and 7 bases from J, the junction kept 10 bases outside the gene matches. CDR3 DNA: TGTGCCAGCAGCTATACGACTAGCGGCCTTGGGACCCAGTACTTC. It yields the protein CASSYTTSGLGTQYF.

The V gene is TRBV13, the J gene TRBJ2-3; 7 nucleotides line up with TRBD1. V lost 5 bases and J lost 4; bases outside the gene matches: 6. Germline CDR1 PRHDT, CDR2 FYEKMQ (reference sequence). The CDR3 has 14 residues. The CDR3 sequence: CASSPRQGADTQYF. The CDR3 DNA reads TGTGCCAGCAGCCCCCGACAGGGAGCAGATACGCAGTATTTT.

This clonotype was picked up many times. This chain links TRBV21-1 with TRBJ2-7; the D call in the table, TRBD1, was not verified against the DNA. TRBV21-1 is termed a pseudogene. This CDR3 is 14 amino acids long. CDR3 DNA: TGTGCCAGCAGCCCTACTACAGGGTCCTACGAGCAGTACTTC. Amino acid sequence: CASSPTTGSYEQYF.

In its sample, this clonotype was seen many times. This rearrangement joins TRBV9 to TRBJ2-7; D perhaps matches TRBD2 (6 bases). This CDR3 contains 16 residues. The germline gives CDR1 SGDLS, CDR2 YYNGEE. Trimming took off 0 bases at V and 3 bases at J, with 16 bases between the two ends. Here the CDR3 reads CASSVGGARGIYEQYF. The CDR3 coding sequence is TGTGCCAGCAGCGTAGGTGGGGCGCGGGGTATCTACGAGCAGTACTTC.

This chain uses TRBV4-3 with TRBJ2-5; 10 bases match TRBD2. The germline V gene encodes CDR1 LGHNA and CDR2 YSLEER. Germline trimming cut 1 base from V and 5 bases from J; bases unmatched to any gene: 10. CDR3 size: 17 residues. Here the CDR3 DNA reads TGCGCCAGCAGCCAAGTTTTGGGAGCGGGGGGGTTGGAGACCCAGTACTTC. This encodes CASSQVLGAGGLETQYF.

This clonotype was counted many times. This rearrangement joins TRBV7-2 to TRBJ1-2, with D hard to call. This CDR3 is built from 16 residues. Germline V gene lookup returns CDR1 SGHTA and CDR2 FQGNSA. V lost 5 bases and J 3 bases, leaving 19 bases between the germline ends. CDR3 sequence: CASSKYTDPTYYGYTF. The CDR3 DNA reads as TGTGCCAGCAGCAAATATACGGACCCCACGTACTATGGCTACACCTTC.

A note on this clonotype: A read error is possible here, since a much larger clone lies one base away. The CDR3 DNA follows: TGCAGTGCTAGAGCATCCCGGGAGGCTCGTAATTCACCCCTCCACTTT. Its translation: CSARASREARNSPLHF. V usage is TRBV20-1 and J usage is TRBJ1-6; D gene uncertain. Germline CDR1 and CDR2: DFQATT and SNEGSKA (reference sequence). Trimming stripped 1 base from V and 6 bases from J, with 16 bases between. The CDR3 is made up of 16 amino acids.

The chain couples TRBV6-1 to TRBJ1-2; D is unclear. Germline CDR1 and CDR2: MNHNS and SASEGT. Trimming removed 3 bases from V and 5 bases from J, with 4 bases in between. This CDR3 is built from 11 residues. The DNA of the CDR3 is TGTGCCAGCAGTGACTGGTATGGCTACACCTTC. As protein: CASSDWYGYTF.

At least ten counts were recorded for this clonotype. The gene calls are TRBV5-1 and TRBJ2-3; possible D gene TRBD1, 6 bases. This CDR3 has 14 residues. Germline-derived CDR1 and CDR2 are SGHRS and YFSETQ. V shed 0 bases and J shed 1 base, with 6 bases lying between them. CDR3 sequence: CASSLDRGTDTQYF. CDR3 DNA sequence: TGCGCCAGCAGCTTGGACAGGGGCACAGATACGCAGTATTTT.

This clonotype was seen many times. The rearrangement uses TRBV20-1 and TRBJ2-3; D uncertain. The CDR3 is made up of 15 amino acids. Germline CDR1 reads DFQATT; CDR2 reads SNEGSKA (reference sequence). V was trimmed by 0 bases and J by 2 bases, leaving 12 bases between them. CDR3 sequence reads: CSARDFRTSTDTQYF. The CDR3, as DNA: TGCAGTGCTAGAGATTTCAGGACCTCCACAGATACGCAGTATTTT.

This clonotype has a handful of counts. CDR3 nucleotide sequence: TGCGCCAGCAGCGTGGACTCCTACAATGAGCAGTTCTTC. As protein: CASSVDSYNEQFF. This sequence joins TRBV5-1 and TRBJ2-1; the D is unclear. Germline values: CDR1 SGHRS, CDR2 YFSETQ. The ends were cut back, 4 bases at V and 0 bases at J, with 5 bases in the middle. The CDR3 sequence is 13 residues long.

The rearrangement uses TRBV7-2 and TRBJ1-3, with D perhaps TRBD1 (5 bases). The CDR3 extends over 15 amino acids. The V gene's germline CDR1 is SGHTA and CDR2 FQGNSA. V lost 1 base and J 3 bases, leaving 10 bases between the germline ends. CDR3: CASSLGGGYGNTIYF. The CDR3 DNA is TGTGCCAGCAGCTTAGGTGGGGGTTATGGAAACACCATATATTTT.

This CDR3 reads CASSPPDQPQHF. CDR3 sequence (DNA): TGTGCCAGTAGTCCCCCAGATCAGCCCCAGCATTTT. This rearrangement joins TRBV19 to TRBJ1-5; D remains unclear. Trimming cost V 5 bases and J 5 bases, with 7 bases left between them. The length of the CDR3 is 12 residues. Germline V CDR1 and CDR2: LNHDA, SQIVND (reference sequence).

The chain carries TRBV12-3 or TRBV12-4 and TRBJ1-1; no reliable D call. The CDR3 has 16 amino acids. Trimming pared 3 bases from V and 4 bases from J, leaving 18 bases between. The CDR3 here is CASSLRLGPLGTEAFF. As DNA, the CDR3 is TGTGCCAGCAGTTTGCGTCTCGGCCCTCTGGGCACTGAAGCTTTCTTT.

In this sample, this clonotype turned up a few times. The chain couples TRBV6-5 to TRBJ1-5; no reliable D call. This CDR3 spans 14 amino acids. Trimming cost V 5 bases and J 2 bases, with 10 bases left between them. Germline V CDR1 and CDR2: MNHEY, SVGAGI. CDR3 sequence: CASSIYSGNQPQHF. CDR3 nucleotides: TGTGCCAGCAGTATCTATAGTGGCAATCAGCCCCAGCATTTT.

The rearrangement joins TRBV18 to TRBJ2-3, with 10 bases fitting TRBD2. The J segment lost 1 base and the V segment lost 3 bases, leaving 1 base of the junction unmatched. CDR3 size: 15 residues. Germline V gene sequence: CDR1 KGHSH, CDR2 LQKENI. The CDR3 sequence: CASSPTSGGTDTQYF. CDR3 sequence (DNA): TGTGCCAGCTCACCCACTAGCGGGGGCACAGATACGCAGTATTTT.

This chain joins TRBV29-1 and TRBJ1-3; TRBD1 is a possible D gene (5 bases). CDR3 size: 13 residues. The V and J ends lost 5 bases and 6 bases respectively, with 14 bases between them. Germline CDR1 SQVTM, CDR2 ANQGSEA. CDR3 residues: CSVRRAVENTIYF. The DNA for the CDR3 is TGCAGCGTTCGCAGGGCGGTAGAAAACACCATATATTTT.

This clonotype was seen ten or more times. The chain recombines TRBV10-1 with TRBJ1-1, with D possibly being TRBD1 (6 bases). This CDR3 has 13 amino acids. The germline V gene encodes CDR1 WNHNN and CDR2 SYGVQD (reference sequence). The ends were cut back, 10 bases at V and 1 base at J, with 13 bases in the middle. CDR3 nucleotide sequence: TGCGCCACAGCCAGGGACAAGAACACTGAAGCTTTCTTT. Translated, it gives CATARDKNTEAFF.